This record looks at one T cell receptor beta chain sequence and its context. This record belongs to a study of PD-L1 blockade in urothelial cancer. The time point here: peripheral blood 6 weeks after treatment start. The CDR3 totals 13 residues. The ends were cut back, 9 bases at V and 2 bases at J, with 14 bases in the middle. Germline assignment: CDR1 MNHEY and CDR2 SVGAGI. Assay: immunoSEQ multiplex PCR; the TCRdb copy retains only in-frame clones and omits some. This table holds around 100,000 clones, approximately 89% found once. The sample was PBMCs, taken around atezolizumab (anti-PD-L1) treatment. The gene calls are TRBV6-5 and TRBJ2-7; TRBD2 is a possible D gene (5 bases). The receptor was isolated from a man between 60 and 75 years old with urothelial cancer. The CDR3 sequence is CASSRTDPYEQYF. The CDR3 bases are TGTGCCAGTTCCCGGACTGATCCCTACGAGCAGTACTTC.